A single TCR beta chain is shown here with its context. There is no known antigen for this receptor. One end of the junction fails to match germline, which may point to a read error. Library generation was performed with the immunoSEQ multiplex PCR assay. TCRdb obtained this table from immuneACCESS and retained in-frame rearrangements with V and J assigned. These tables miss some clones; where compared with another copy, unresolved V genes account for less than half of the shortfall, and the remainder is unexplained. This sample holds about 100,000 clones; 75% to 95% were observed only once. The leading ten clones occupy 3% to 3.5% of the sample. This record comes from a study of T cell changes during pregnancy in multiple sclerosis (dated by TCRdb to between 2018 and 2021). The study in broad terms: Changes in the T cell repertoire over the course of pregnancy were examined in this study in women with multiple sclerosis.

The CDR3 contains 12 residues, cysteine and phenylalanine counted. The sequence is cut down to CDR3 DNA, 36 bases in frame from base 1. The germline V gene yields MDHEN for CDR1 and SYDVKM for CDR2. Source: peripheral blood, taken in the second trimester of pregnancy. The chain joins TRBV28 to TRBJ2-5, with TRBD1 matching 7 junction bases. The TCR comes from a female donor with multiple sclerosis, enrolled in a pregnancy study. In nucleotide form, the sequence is TGTGCCAGCAGTTTCGAGGGACAGAAAAGGAACTTC. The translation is CASSFEGQKRNF.